Below are 17 T cell receptor beta chains sequenced from a single sample in a study of cytomegalovirus exposure and HLA in healthy donors. The assay was immunoSEQ multiplex PCR, and TCRdb's table has in-frame clones only and misses some. The table records 130,000 to 150,000 clones, roughly 87% of them present only once. What was sequenced was PBMCs. The receptors stem from a man younger than 35 in good health and CMV-seropositive.

The gene calls are TRBV19 and TRBJ2-3, with D possibly TRBD2 on 6 matching bases. V was shortened by 7 bases and J by 6 bases, with 14 bases between the two germline ends. Germline CDR1 LNHDA, CDR2 SQIVND (reference sequence). The CDR3 contains 13 residues. The CDR3 sequence: CASTPGREDTQYF. The CDR3 DNA reads as TGTGCCAGTACCCCTGGACGGGAGGATACGCAGTATTTT.

The rearrangement links TRBV27 to TRBJ1-2; D unresolved. The CDR3 has 14 residues. Trimming removed 3 bases from V and 4 bases from J, with 12 bases in between. Germline CDR1 is MNHEY and CDR2 is SMNVEV (reference sequence). CDR3 in amino acids: CASSLSSTLYGYTF. The CDR3 region has the DNA TGTGCCAGCAGTTTGAGTAGTACTCTCTATGGCTACACCTTC.

The chain is built from TRBV27 and TRBJ2-7; perhaps TRBD2 as D (5 bases). Trimming cost V 2 bases and J 1 base, with 6 bases left between them. Germline V gives CDR1 MNHEY, CDR2 SMNVEV (reference sequence). The CDR3 loop spans 13 amino acids. The CDR3 reads CASSLGESYEQYF. The CDR3 DNA reads TGTGCCAGCAGTTTAGGGGAGTCCTACGAGCAGTACTTC.

The chain joins TRBV11-2 to TRBJ2-3, with no clear D. V gave up 6 bases and J gave up 0 bases, with 10 bases separating them. The CDR3 is made up of 14 amino acids. In germline, CDR1 is SGHAT, CDR2 FQNNGV. The CDR3 DNA follows: TGTGCCAGCAGTCTCGACGGGAGCACAGATACGCAGTATTTT. Its protein is CASSLDGSTDTQYF.

The chain has TRBV4-1 and TRBJ2-3; possibly TRBD1 for D (6 bases). The V end lost 4 bases, the J end lost 5 bases, and 16 bases lay between the germline ends. From germline, CDR1 is MGHRA and CDR2 YSYEKL. This CDR3 comprises 15 residues. In DNA, the CDR3 is TGCGCCAGCAGCCCCCGCGGAGGACAGAAAGATACGCAGTATTTT. Translating it yields CASSPRGGQKDTQYF.

The J gene is TRBJ1-2, the V gene TRBV18, with 12 positions matching TRBD1. V gave up 7 bases and J gave up 1 base; unmatched junction bases: 4. This CDR3 has 15 residues. The V gene's germline CDR1 is KGHSH and CDR2 LQKENI. The CDR3 region is CASCRDRGRNYGYTF. In nucleotides, the CDR3 is TGTGCCAGCTGCCGGGACAGGGGGCGTAACTATGGCTACACCTTC.

The V gene is TRBV6-1, the J gene TRBJ1-5; no definite D call. Trimming shortened V by 0 bases and J by 7 bases, and 7 bases separated the two germline ends. The CDR3 extends over 13 amino acids. Per germline, CDR1 MNHNS and CDR2 SASEGT. The CDR3 loop reads CASSEAGGQPQHF. CDR3 nucleotide sequence: TGTGCCAGCAGTGAAGCCGGAGGCCAGCCCCAGCATTTT.

V usage is TRBV11-2 and J usage is TRBJ1-1, with a possible D match to TRBD1 (5 bases). V lost 2 bases and J lost 4, with 17 bases in between. Germline values: CDR1 SGHAT, CDR2 FQNNGV. The CDR3 loop spans 16 amino acids. As DNA, the CDR3 is TGTGCCAGCAGCTTAAGTCCAGGGCCGCGCGGCACTGAAGCTTTCTTT. Translated: CASSLSPGPRGTEAFF.

The CDR3 loop reads CASSIDQGMGTDTQYF. The CDR3 DNA reads as TGTGCCAGTAGTATAGATCAGGGGATGGGCACAGATACGCAGTATTTT. The chain is built from TRBV19 and TRBJ2-3; maybe TRBD1 (6 bases). The length of the CDR3 is 16 residues. The ends were cut back, 0 bases at V and 1 base at J, with 11 bases in the middle. Germline CDR1 reads LNHDA; CDR2 reads SQIVND (reference sequence). Drawing the rest from reference TRBV19 and TRBJ2-3, the complete variable domain is DGGITQSPKYLFRKEGQNVTLSCEQNLNHDAMYWYRQDPGQGLRLIYYSQIVNDFQKGDIAEGYSVSREKKESFPLTVTSAQKNPTAFYLCASSIDQGMGTDTQYFGPGTRLTVL.

The chain recombines TRBV27 with TRBJ1-1; D uncertain. Germline values: CDR1 MNHEY, CDR2 SMNVEV (reference sequence). This CDR3 is 15 amino acids long. V lost 5 bases and J lost 1, with 14 bases in between. CDR3 in amino acids: CASSLTMPGNTEAFF. The CDR3 coding sequence is TGTGCCAGCAGTCTTACGATGCCGGGGAACACTGAAGCTTTCTTT.

The chain is built from TRBV9 and TRBJ2-7; 9 bases are a match to TRBD1. V lost 3 bases and J lost 2; bases outside the gene matches: 9. Per the germline V gene, CDR1 is SGDLS and CDR2 is YYNGEE. The CDR3 loop spans 16 amino acids. CDR3 DNA: TGTGCCAGCAGCGCAAACCGGGACAGGGTGACCTACGAGCAGTACTTC. Its translation is CASSANRDRVTYEQYF.

The V and J genes are TRBV5-6 and TRBJ2-1; possibly TRBD2 for D (6 bases). V shed 4 bases and J shed 5 bases, with 13 bases lying between them. The length of the CDR3 is 14 residues. Germline V CDR1 and CDR2: SGHDT, YYEEEE. The CDR3 nucleotides read TGTGCCAGCAGCCGGCCGGGACTCGACAATGAGCAGTTCTTC. This encodes CASSRPGLDNEQFF.

The chain has TRBV9 and TRBJ1-2, with D perhaps matching TRBD1 (5 bases). Trimming shortened V by 4 bases and J by 8 bases, and 21 bases separated the two germline ends. CDR3 length: 15 amino acids. Germline V gene sequence: CDR1 SGDLS, CDR2 YYNGEE. CDR3 sequence reads: CASSTDPRGGKGYTF. The DNA for the CDR3 is TGTGCCAGCAGCACCGACCCTCGGGGGGGTAAGGGCTACACCTTC.

The V gene is TRBV9, the J gene TRBJ1-3, with TRBD1 matching over 10 bases. Germline V lookup: CDR1 SGDLS, CDR2 YYNGEE. After removal of 4 bases from V and 2 bases from J, the junction contained 6 bases not matched to a gene. The CDR3 length is 16 residues. The CDR3 DNA reads as TGTGCCAGCAGCCATAAGGGACAGGGGACTGGAAACACCATATATTTT. Protein: CASSHKGQGTGNTIYF.

The rearrangement uses TRBV5-1 and TRBJ1-1; D is uncertain. The CDR3 is made up of 15 amino acids. Germline CDR1 is SGHRS and CDR2 is YFSETQ. V lost 4 bases to trimming and J lost 5 bases, with 18 bases between them. This chain's CDR3 is CASSQEEVGWTEAFF. In DNA, the CDR3 is TGCGCCAGCAGCCAGGAGGAGGTCGGATGGACTGAAGCTTTCTTT.

The gene calls are TRBV7-9 and TRBJ1-2, with no clear D. CDR3 size: 15 residues. V lost 0 bases to trimming and J lost 6 bases, with 14 bases between them. Germline V CDR1 and CDR2: SEHNR, FQNEAQ (reference sequence). In DNA, the CDR3 is TGTGCCAGCAGCTTAGCCCGCGGGGAGTCAGATGGCTACACCTTC. Protein: CASSLARGESDGYTF.

This chain links TRBV2 with TRBJ2-7; D might be TRBD1 (6 bases). CDR3 length: 14 residues. Germline CDR1 reads SNHLY; CDR2 reads FYNNEI. V dropped 10 bases and J dropped 6 bases, with 22 bases sitting between them. In nucleotides, the CDR3 is TGTGCCACCATACTCCCTGGACAGTCAGCCGAGCAGTACTTC. Protein product: CATILPGQSAEQYF.